This T cell receptor beta chain was sequenced during a study of T cells in Graves' hyperthyroidism and ophthalmopathy. The study, taken as a whole, reports: Prediction of ophthalmopathy progression came a median roughly 7.1 months pre-onset.

This clonotype was observed at least ten times. The antigen is not known. Amplified TCR beta CDR3 regions derived from RNA transcripts. The primer set for the first-round RT-PCR of the TCR CDR3 was HTBI. TCRdb called the multiplex PCR reads again in MiXCR, with one record for every CDR3 protein. The sample lists 620,000 or so distinct CDR3 sequences; approximately 15% were seen once. The ends were cut back, 1 base at V and 2 bases at J, with 9 bases in the middle. CDR1 and CDR2 (germline): DFQATT, SNEGSKA (reference sequence). The CDR3 totals 14 residues. Clinical symptoms, serum thyroxine, TRAb, thyroid ultrasound and orbital computed tomography established diagnosis.

The clonotype comes from a woman aged 45-59 years with Graves' ophthalmopathy. The V gene is TRBV20-1, the J gene TRBJ1-5; maybe TRBD1 (5 bases). The sample taken for sequencing was blood. CDR3 DNA sequence: TGCAGTGCTAGAGTGGGGGTTGGCAATCAGCCCCAGCATTTT. Its translation: CSARVGVGNQPQHF.